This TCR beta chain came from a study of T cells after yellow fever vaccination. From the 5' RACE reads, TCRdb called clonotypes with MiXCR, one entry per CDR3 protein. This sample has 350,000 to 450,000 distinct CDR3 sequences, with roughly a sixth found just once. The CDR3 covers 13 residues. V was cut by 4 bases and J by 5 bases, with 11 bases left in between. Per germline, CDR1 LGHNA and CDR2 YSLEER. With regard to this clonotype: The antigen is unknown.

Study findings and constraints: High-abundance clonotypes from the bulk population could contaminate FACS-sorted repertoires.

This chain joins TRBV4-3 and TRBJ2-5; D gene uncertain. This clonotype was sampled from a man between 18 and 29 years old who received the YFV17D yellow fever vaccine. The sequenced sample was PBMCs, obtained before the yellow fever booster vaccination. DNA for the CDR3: TGCGCCAGCAGCCCAAGAAATGGGGAGACCCAGTACTTC. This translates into CASSPRNGETQYF.